This T cell receptor beta chain was recorded in a study of immune characterization of retroperitoneal liposarcoma. TCRdb ran MiXCR on the PCR reads and lists one entry per CDR3 protein. The top ten clones hold around 7.9% of a sample with 8,000 to 11,000 distinct CDR3 sequences, roughly a quarter of them seen once. A word on this clonotype: One end of the junction fails to match germline, which may point to a read error.

The CDR3 extends over 15 amino acids. What was sequenced was tumor tissue. V and J are TRBV5-3 and TRBJ1-6; D is possibly TRBD1 (6 bases). TRBV5-3 is recorded as an ORF, its role being uncertain. This clonotype was sampled from a female donor with retroperitoneal liposarcoma. This CDR3 reads CASSLESGASSPLHF. The CDR3 region has the DNA TGTGCCAGCAGCTTGGAATCAGGGGCTAGTTCACCCCTCCACTTT.